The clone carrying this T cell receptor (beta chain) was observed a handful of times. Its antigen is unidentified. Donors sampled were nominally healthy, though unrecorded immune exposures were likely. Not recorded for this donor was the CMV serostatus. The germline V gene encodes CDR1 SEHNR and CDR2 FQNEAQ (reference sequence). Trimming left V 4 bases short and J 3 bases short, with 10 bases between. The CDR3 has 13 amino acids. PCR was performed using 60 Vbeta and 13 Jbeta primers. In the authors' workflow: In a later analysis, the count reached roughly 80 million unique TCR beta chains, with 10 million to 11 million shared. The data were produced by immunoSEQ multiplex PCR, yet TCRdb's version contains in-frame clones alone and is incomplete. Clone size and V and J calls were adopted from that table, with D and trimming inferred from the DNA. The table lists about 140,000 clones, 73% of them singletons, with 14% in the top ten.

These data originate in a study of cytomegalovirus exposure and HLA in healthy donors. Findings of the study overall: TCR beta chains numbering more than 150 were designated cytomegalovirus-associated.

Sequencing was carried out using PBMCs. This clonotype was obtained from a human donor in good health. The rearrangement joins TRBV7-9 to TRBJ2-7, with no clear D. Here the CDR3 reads CASSYGVVYEQYF. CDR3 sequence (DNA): TGTGCCAGCAGCTACGGAGTGGTCTACGAGCAGTACTTC.